One and the same sample provided the 30 T cell receptor beta chains below, sequenced in a study of blood T cell repertoires in COVID-19. Only in-frame clones appear in the TCRdb table, and some are missing; sequencing was by immunoSEQ multiplex PCR. This sample yields 65,000 to 80,000 clones, of which roughly 82% are seen a single time; approximately 10% belongs to the top ten. Sequenced input: peripheral blood. The receptors derive from a man aged 50 to 59 with acute or convalescent COVID-19.

V is TRBV7-9 and J is TRBJ2-3; D remains unclear. From germline, CDR1 is SEHNR and CDR2 FQNEAQ (reference sequence). This CDR3 region has 13 residues. Trimming stripped 2 bases from V and 5 bases from J, with 8 bases between. The CDR3 nucleotides are TGTGCCAGCAGCTTATTTCTAGTAGATACGCAGTATTTT. Residues: CASSLFLVDTQYF.

The V call is TRBV7-2, the J call TRBJ1-2; the D gene is possibly TRBD1 (5 bases). Germline assignment: CDR1 SGHTA and CDR2 FQGNSA. Trimming shortened V by 10 bases and J by 3 bases, and 27 bases separated the two germline ends. The CDR3 is 17 amino acids. CDR3 sequence: CANRSDVRTGGHYGYTF. As DNA, the CDR3 is TGTGCCAACAGATCAGATGTGCGTACGGGGGGACACTATGGCTACACCTTC.

The chain is built from TRBV5-6 and TRBJ2-5; D is perhaps TRBD1 (6 bases). Germline V lookup: CDR1 SGHDT, CDR2 YYEEEE. The CDR3 extends over 15 amino acids. Trimming removed 4 bases from V and 5 bases from J, with 18 bases in between. The CDR3 DNA reads TGTGCCAGCAGCCCAACCGACAGGTTAAGGGAGACCCAGTACTTC. It specifies CASSPTDRLRETQYF.

This chain uses TRBV19 with TRBJ2-1; 9 positions match TRBD2. This CDR3 is 16 amino acids long. Trimming took 5 bases from V and 2 from J; bases not matched to a gene: 7. Per the germline V gene, CDR1 is LNHDA and CDR2 is SQIVND (reference sequence). The CDR3 is CASSRSSGNPYNEQFF. CDR3 nucleotides: TGTGCCAGTAGTCGGTCTAGCGGGAACCCCTACAATGAGCAGTTCTTC. Using reference TRBV19 and TRBJ2-1 for the parts outside the CDR3, the full variable domain is DGGITQSPKYLFRKEGQNVTLSCEQNLNHDAMYWYRQDPGQGLRLIYYSQIVNDFQKGDIAEGYSVSREKKESFPLTVTSAQKNPTAFYLCASSRSSGNPYNEQFFGPGTRLTVL.

V and J are TRBV7-6 and TRBJ2-2, with a tentative D call TRBD2 (6 bases). V was clipped by 3 bases and J by 5 bases, with 19 bases between them. CDR1 and CDR2 (germline): SGHVS, FNYEAQ. CDR3 length: 17 residues. In nucleotides, the CDR3 is TGTGCCAGCAGCTTCGTACCGACCGTGGGGGGAACCGGGGAGCTGTTTTTT. Protein product: CASSFVPTVGGTGELFF.

The V gene is TRBV7-2, the J gene TRBJ2-2; D perhaps matches TRBD1 (6 bases). The CDR3 extends over 18 amino acids. Germline assignment: CDR1 SGHTA and CDR2 FQGNSA. With 1 base removed from V and 1 base from J, the gap between germline ends came to 16 bases. CDR3 bases: TGTGCCAGCAGCTTAGATTATTGGACAGCGATGAACACCGGGGAGCTGTTTTTT. Protein sequence: CASSLDYWTAMNTGELFF.

The rearrangement uses TRBV29-1 and TRBJ1-1, with TRBD1 as a possible D gene (6 bases). The germline gives CDR1 SQVTM, CDR2 ANQGSEA. The CDR3 extends over 13 amino acids. V lost 4 bases, J lost 3 bases, and 12 bases lay in between. CDR3 sequence: CSVAYRADTEAFF. In DNA, the CDR3 is TGCAGCGTTGCTTACAGGGCCGACACTGAAGCTTTCTTT.

This sequence joins TRBV11-2 and TRBJ1-2; D is undetermined. The V end was cut by 1 base, the J end by 4 bases, with 4 bases between. CDR1 is SGHAT and CDR2 is FQNNGV in the germline V gene. The CDR3 contains 12 residues. The DNA of the CDR3 is TGTGCCAGCAGCTTAGCAGGCTATGGCTACACCTTC. It yields the protein CASSLAGYGYTF.

J is TRBJ2-3 and V is TRBV5-8, with 11 bases fitting TRBD2. With V trimmed by 3 bases and J by 2 bases, 8 bases remained unmatched. The germline V gene has CDR1 SGHTS and CDR2 YDEGEE. CDR3 length: 17 amino acids. CDR3 residues: CASSSSTTSGNTDTQYF. The CDR3, as DNA: TGTGCCAGCAGCTCCTCTACGACTAGCGGGAACACAGATACGCAGTATTTT.

This sequence joins TRBV28 and TRBJ1-6, with D perhaps TRBD1 (5 bases). Trimming took off 7 bases at V and 7 bases at J, with 17 bases between the two ends. Germline-derived CDR1 and CDR2 are MDHEN and SYDVKM. CDR3 size: 15 residues. The CDR3 nucleotides read TGTGCCAGCACCCCGGGACTCCGCGGAAATTCACCCCTCCACTTT. It is translated as CASTPGLRGNSPLHF. Using reference TRBV28 and TRBJ1-6 for the parts outside the CDR3, the full variable domain is DVKVTQSSRYLVKRTGEKVFLECVQDMDHENMFWYRQDPGLGLRLIYFSYDVKMKEKGDIPEGYSVSREKKERFSLILESASTNQTSMYLCASTPGLRGNSPLHFGNGTRLTVT.

The chain links TRBV6-2 or TRBV6-3 to TRBJ1-1, with D uncertain. The CDR3 is 16 amino acids. Germline lookup yields CDR1 MNHEY and CDR2 SVGEGT. Deletions cut 4 bases from V and 2 bases from J, with 17 bases between. The CDR3 region is CASSSLPGRGNTEAFF. For the CDR3, the DNA is TGTGCCAGCAGTTCCCTCCCCGGACGGGGAAACACTGAAGCTTTCTTT.

V usage is TRBV4-1 and J usage is TRBJ2-1, with TRBD2 identical over 15 bases. V was pared by 3 bases and J by 7 bases, with 10 bases of the junction left unmatched. The CDR3 length is 18 residues. The germline CDR1 and CDR2 sequences are MGHRA and YSYEKL. For the CDR3, the DNA is TGCGCCAGCAGCCAGGCTAACATGGGACTAGCGGGGGGTAATGAGCAGTTCTTC. Translating it yields CASSQANMGLAGGNEQFF.

The chain combines TRBV19 with TRBJ1-4; 7 nucleotides line up with TRBD1. Per the germline V gene, CDR1 is LNHDA and CDR2 is SQIVND (reference sequence). This CDR3 is built from 16 residues. The V and J ends lost 3 bases and 5 bases, in that order; junction bases with no gene match: 9. The DNA of the CDR3 is TGTGCCAGTAGTATTACTCGGACAGGTTACAATGAAAAACTGTTTTTT. Translated, it gives CASSITRTGYNEKLFF.

The V call is TRBV10-3, the J call TRBJ1-3, with TRBD1 matching over 9 bases. The CDR3 contains 14 residues. Losses at the gene ends were 4 bases for V and 2 bases for J; bases not matched to a gene: 0. In germline, CDR1 is ENHRY, CDR2 SYGVKD. The CDR3 coding sequence is TGTGCCATCAGTGGGACAGGGGCTGGAAACACCATATATTTT. Translation gives CAISGTGAGNTIYF.

V is TRBV28 and J is TRBJ1-4; D unresolved. This CDR3 is built from 16 residues. V gave up 3 bases and J gave up 1 base, with 12 bases separating them. From germline, CDR1 is MDHEN and CDR2 SYDVKM. The CDR3 DNA reads as TGTGCCAGCAGTTTTAAGGACTTGGGAACTAATGAAAAACTGTTTTTT. It encodes CASSFKDLGTNEKLFF. The whole variable domain, filled in from reference TRBV28 and TRBJ1-4, reads DVKVTQSSRYLVKRTGEKVFLECVQDMDHENMFWYRQDPGLGLRLIYFSYDVKMKEKGDIPEGYSVSREKKERFSLILESASTNQTSMYLCASSFKDLGTNEKLFFGSGTQLSVL.

This sequence joins TRBV18 and TRBJ2-7, with D perhaps matching TRBD1 (6 bases). This CDR3 is built from 14 residues. Deletions cut 5 bases from V and 3 bases from J, with 14 bases between. Per germline, CDR1 KGHSH and CDR2 LQKENI. This chain's CDR3 is CASSWAGEFYEQYF. CDR3 nucleotides: TGTGCCAGCTCATGGGCAGGGGAATTCTACGAGCAGTACTTC.

This sequence joins TRBV4-3 and TRBJ1-1, with D perhaps TRBD1 (5 bases). From germline, CDR1 is LGHNA and CDR2 YSLEER. The ends were cut back, 1 base at V and 0 bases at J, with 15 bases in the middle. This CDR3 region has 17 residues. The CDR3 spells CASSQVPLQGLNTEAFF. CDR3 bases: TGCGCCAGCAGCCAAGTACCTCTCCAGGGCCTGAACACTGAAGCTTTCTTT.

This clone appeared a single time. V and J are TRBV7-9 and TRBJ1-2, with a weak D call TRBD1 (6 bases). From germline, CDR1 is SEHNR and CDR2 FQNEAQ (reference sequence). This CDR3 has 14 amino acids. V was shortened by 5 bases and J by 5 bases, with 15 bases between the two germline ends. In nucleotides, the CDR3 is TGTGCCAGCAGCGCACAGGGCTTGCGGTATGGCTACACCTTC. Translated: CASSAQGLRYGYTF.

V and J are TRBV27 and TRBJ1-5, with a possible D match to TRBD1 (5 bases). The CDR3 has 15 amino acids. Trimming removed 0 bases from V and 1 base from J, with 7 bases in between. CDR1 and CDR2 from the germline V gene are MNHEY and SMNVEV (reference sequence). This CDR3 reads CASSLSGGSNQPQHF. CDR3 DNA sequence: TGTGCCAGCAGTTTATCGGGGGGGAGCAATCAGCCCCAGCATTTT.

The chain uses TRBV7-2 and TRBJ1-4; TRBD1 matches at 9 bases. From germline, CDR1 is SGHTA and CDR2 FQGNSA. The CDR3 spans 15 residues. Trimming at V came to 1 base and at J to 7 bases, leaving 4 bases not matched to a gene. CDR3 nucleotides: TGTGCCAGCAGCTTAGGTGGACAGGGGAGTGAAAAACTGTTTTTT. Translation: CASSLGGQGSEKLFF. Drawing the rest from reference TRBV7-2 and TRBJ1-4, the complete variable domain is GAGVSQSPSNKVTEKGKDVELRCDPISGHTALYWYRQSLGQGLEFLIYFQGNSAPDKSGLPSDRFSAERTGGSVSTLTIQRTQQEDSAVYLCASSLGGQGSEKLFFGSGTQLSVL.

This sequence joins TRBV15 and TRBJ1-2; TRBD1 matches at 8 bases. The ends lost 0 bases at V and 4 bases at J; junction bases unmatched: 7. This CDR3 region has 16 residues. The germline V gene has CDR1 LNHNV and CDR2 YYDKDF (reference sequence). The CDR3 loop is CATSREGQALIYGYTF. In nucleotides, the CDR3 is TGTGCCACCAGCAGAGAGGGACAGGCTCTAATCTATGGCTACACCTTC. The full variable domain, with the rest looked up from reference TRBV15 and TRBJ1-2, is DAMVIQNPRYQVTQFGKPVTLSCSQTLNHNVMYWYQQKSSQAPKLLFHYYDKDFNNEADTPDNFQSRRPNTSFCFLDIRSPGLGDTAMYLCATSREGQALIYGYTFGSGTRLTVV.

The chain couples TRBV14 to TRBJ1-2, with TRBD1 matching 9 bases. The germline V gene encodes CDR1 SGHDN and CDR2 FVKESK. CDR3 size: 13 residues. With 2 bases clipped from V and 8 bases from J, the junction kept 3 bases outside the gene matches. DNA for the CDR3: TGTGCCAGCAGCCAAAACAGGGGGCAAGGCTACACCTTC. It is translated as CASSQNRGQGYTF.

V usage is TRBV6-5 and J usage is TRBJ2-5, with a possible D match to TRBD1 (6 bases). Trimming pared 8 bases from V and 6 bases from J, leaving 22 bases between. This CDR3 spans 15 amino acids. CDR1 MNHEY and CDR2 SVGAGI come from the germline V gene. The CDR3 here is CASQKNRVGMQTQYF. The DNA for the CDR3 is TGTGCCAGCCAAAAGAACAGGGTAGGGATGCAGACCCAGTACTTC.

The chain joins TRBV25-1 to TRBJ1-1; D perhaps matches TRBD1 (6 bases). The ends were cut back, 3 bases at V and 3 bases at J, with 11 bases in the middle. The germline CDR1 and CDR2 sequences are MGHDK and SYGVNS. CDR3 length: 14 residues. This CDR3 reads CASSDRGLDTEAFF. For the CDR3, the DNA is TGTGCCAGCAGTGACAGGGGATTGGACACTGAAGCTTTCTTT.

This rearrangement joins TRBV28 to TRBJ1-1; D gene ambiguous. The CDR3 covers 13 residues. V lost 2 bases and J 1 base, leaving 5 bases between the germline ends. In germline, CDR1 is MDHEN, CDR2 SYDVKM. The CDR3 bases are TGTGCCAGCAGTTTACGGGAGAACACTGAAGCTTTCTTT. Translated, it gives CASSLRENTEAFF.

The rearrangement uses TRBV5-4 and TRBJ1-6; D may be TRBD1 (5 bases). Trimming left V 4 bases short and J 3 bases short, with 14 bases between. Germline CDR1 reads SGHNT; CDR2 reads YYREEE (reference sequence). CDR3 length: 16 amino acids. Written as DNA, the CDR3 is TGTGCCAGCAGCAGGAAGACAGATCTCTATAATTCACCCCTCCACTTT. The encoded protein is CASSRKTDLYNSPLHF.

The gene calls are TRBV29-1 and TRBJ1-2, with D unresolved. The CDR3 is 16 amino acids. Germline V gives CDR1 SQVTM, CDR2 ANQGSEA. V dropped 0 bases and J dropped 7 bases, with 21 bases sitting between them. The CDR3 DNA sequence: TGCAGCGTTGAAGATCTGTCTGGCCCCGGAGAAGGTGGCTACACCTTC. This codes for CSVEDLSGPGEGGYTF.

This clone turned up a few times. This chain joins TRBV10-1 and TRBJ2-1, with D possibly TRBD2 on 6 matching bases. Germline V lookup: CDR1 WNHNN, CDR2 SYGVQD (reference sequence). V dropped 5 bases and J dropped 1 base, with 15 bases sitting between them. The CDR3 spans 16 residues. CDR3 nucleotide sequence: TGCGCCAGCAGTCAGACTGGCCGGGGGTCCTACAATGAGCAGTTCTTC. Its translation: CASSQTGRGSYNEQFF.

The chain is built from TRBV19 and TRBJ1-2, with a possible D match to TRBD1 (6 bases). V shed 1 base and J shed 0 bases, with 12 bases lying between them. CDR1 LNHDA and CDR2 SQIVND come from the germline V gene (reference sequence). The CDR3 is made up of 16 amino acids. DNA of the CDR3: TGTGCCAGTAGTATAGGCCGTAGGACAGCTAACTATGGCTACACCTTC. It yields the protein CASSIGRRTANYGYTF.

The V gene is TRBV4-1, the J gene TRBJ2-3, with 10 nucleotides matching TRBD2. From germline, CDR1 is MGHRA and CDR2 YSYEKL. This CDR3 region has 17 residues. Losses at the gene ends were 0 bases for V and 4 bases for J; bases not matched to a gene: 7. Here the CDR3 DNA reads TGCGCCAGCAGCCAAGAAGCGGGGGGGCTTAGTGCAGATACGCAGTATTTT. Its protein is CASSQEAGGLSADTQYF.